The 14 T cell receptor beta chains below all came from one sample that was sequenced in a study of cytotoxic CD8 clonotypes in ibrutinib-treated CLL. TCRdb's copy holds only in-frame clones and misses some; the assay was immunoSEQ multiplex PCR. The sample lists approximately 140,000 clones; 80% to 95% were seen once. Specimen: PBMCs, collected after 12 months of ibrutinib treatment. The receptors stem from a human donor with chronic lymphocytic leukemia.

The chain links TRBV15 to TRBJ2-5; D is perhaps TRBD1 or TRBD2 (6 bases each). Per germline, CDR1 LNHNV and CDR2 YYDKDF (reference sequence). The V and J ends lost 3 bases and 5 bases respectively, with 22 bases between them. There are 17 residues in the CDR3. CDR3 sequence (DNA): TGTGCCACCAGCAGTGAAGCGAAGGGGGGAGTACAGGAGACCCAGTACTTC. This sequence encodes CATSSEAKGGVQETQYF.

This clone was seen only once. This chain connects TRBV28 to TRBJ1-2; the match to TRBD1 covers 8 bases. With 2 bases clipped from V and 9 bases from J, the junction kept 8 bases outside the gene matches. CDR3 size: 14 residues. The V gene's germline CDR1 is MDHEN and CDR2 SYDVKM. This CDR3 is CASSLVSGGLSYTF. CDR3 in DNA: TGTGCCAGCAGTTTAGTGTCAGGGGGCTTAAGCTACACCTTC.

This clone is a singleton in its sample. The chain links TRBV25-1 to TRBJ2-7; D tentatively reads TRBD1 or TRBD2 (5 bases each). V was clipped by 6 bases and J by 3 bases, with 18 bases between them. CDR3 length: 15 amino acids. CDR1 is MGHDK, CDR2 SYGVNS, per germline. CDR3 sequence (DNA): TGTGCCAGCAGCCCCCTAGGGACGGTAGACTACGAGCAGTACTTC. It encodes CASSPLGTVDYEQYF.

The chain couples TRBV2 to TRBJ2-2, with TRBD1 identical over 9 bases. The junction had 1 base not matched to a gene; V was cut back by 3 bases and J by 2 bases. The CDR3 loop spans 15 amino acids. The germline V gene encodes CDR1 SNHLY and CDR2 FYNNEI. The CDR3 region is CASSEGQGNTGELFF. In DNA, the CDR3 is TGTGCCAGCAGTGAGGGACAGGGTAACACCGGGGAGCTGTTTTTT.

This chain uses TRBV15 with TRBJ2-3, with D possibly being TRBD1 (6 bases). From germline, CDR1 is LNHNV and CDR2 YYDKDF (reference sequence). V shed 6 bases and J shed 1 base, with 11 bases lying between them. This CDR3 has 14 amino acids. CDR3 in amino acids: CATSQGLGTDTQYF. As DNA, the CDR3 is TGTGCCACCAGTCAGGGGTTGGGCACAGATACGCAGTATTTT.

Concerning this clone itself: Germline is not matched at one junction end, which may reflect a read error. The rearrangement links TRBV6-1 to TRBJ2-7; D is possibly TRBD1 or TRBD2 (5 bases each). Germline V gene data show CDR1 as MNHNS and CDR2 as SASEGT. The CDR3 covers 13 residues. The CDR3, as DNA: TGTGCCAGCATAGGGACGCCCTCCCACGAGCAGTACTTC. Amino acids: CASIGTPSHEQYF.

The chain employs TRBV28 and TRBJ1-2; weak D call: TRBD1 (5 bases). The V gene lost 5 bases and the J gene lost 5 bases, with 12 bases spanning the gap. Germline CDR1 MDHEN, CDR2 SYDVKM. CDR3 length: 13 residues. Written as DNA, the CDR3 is TGTGCCAGCAGTCTAGGACATCTATATGGCTACACCTTC. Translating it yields CASSLGHLYGYTF.

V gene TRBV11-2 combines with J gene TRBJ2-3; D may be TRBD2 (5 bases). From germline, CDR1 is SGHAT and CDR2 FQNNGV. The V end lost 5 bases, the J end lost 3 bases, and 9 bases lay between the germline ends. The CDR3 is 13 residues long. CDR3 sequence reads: CASSLRGTDTQYF. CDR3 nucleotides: TGTGCCAGCAGCCTCCGGGGTACAGATACGCAGTATTTT.

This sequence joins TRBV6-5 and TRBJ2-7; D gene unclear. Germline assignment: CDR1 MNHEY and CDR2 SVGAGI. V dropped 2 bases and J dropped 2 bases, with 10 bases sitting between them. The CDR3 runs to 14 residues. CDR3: CASSYLSQTYEQYF. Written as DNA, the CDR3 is TGTGCCAGCAGTTACCTTTCCCAAACCTACGAGCAGTACTTC.

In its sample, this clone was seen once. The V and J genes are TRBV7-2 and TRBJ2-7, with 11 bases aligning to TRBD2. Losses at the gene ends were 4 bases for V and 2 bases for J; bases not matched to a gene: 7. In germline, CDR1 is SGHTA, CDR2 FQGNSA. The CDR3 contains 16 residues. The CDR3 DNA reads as TGTGCCAGCAGCTCCCCGCCGGGACTAGCGGCCTACGAGCAGTACTTC. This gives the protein CASSSPPGLAAYEQYF.

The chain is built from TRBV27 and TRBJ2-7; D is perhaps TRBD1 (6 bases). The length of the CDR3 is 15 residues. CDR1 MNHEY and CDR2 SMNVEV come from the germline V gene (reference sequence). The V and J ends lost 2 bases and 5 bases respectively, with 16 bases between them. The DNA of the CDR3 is TGTGCCAGCAGTTTAGTTCCGGCAGGGGCCCACGAGCAGTACTTC. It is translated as CASSLVPAGAHEQYF.

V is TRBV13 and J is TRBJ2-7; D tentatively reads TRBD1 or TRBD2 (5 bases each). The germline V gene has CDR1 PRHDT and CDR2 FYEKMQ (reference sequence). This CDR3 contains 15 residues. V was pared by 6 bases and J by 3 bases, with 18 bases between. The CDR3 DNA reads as TGTGCCAGCAGAGAAGCCGGGACCGGGGACTACGAGCAGTACTTC. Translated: CASREAGTGDYEQYF.

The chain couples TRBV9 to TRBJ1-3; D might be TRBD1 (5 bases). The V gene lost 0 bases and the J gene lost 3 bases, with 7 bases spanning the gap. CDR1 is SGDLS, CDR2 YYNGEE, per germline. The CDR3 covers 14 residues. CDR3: CASSVDTGGNTIYF. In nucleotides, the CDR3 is TGTGCCAGCAGCGTAGACACAGGTGGAAACACCATATATTTT.

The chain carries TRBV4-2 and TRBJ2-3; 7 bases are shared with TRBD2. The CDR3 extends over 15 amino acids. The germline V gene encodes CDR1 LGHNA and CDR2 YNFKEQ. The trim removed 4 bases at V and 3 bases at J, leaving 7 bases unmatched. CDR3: CASSLWEGRTDTQYF. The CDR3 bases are TGTGCCAGCAGCCTGTGGGAGGGCCGTACAGATACGCAGTATTTT.